This is a list of T cell receptor beta chains from one sample in a study of neurological immune-mediated disorders. In TCRdb, the 5' RACE reads were re-called with MiXCR into one record per CDR3 protein. The sample records around 41,000 distinct CDR3 sequences, more than 14% being singletons. Sample: CD4+ T cells from blood. Receptors originate from an older woman with HTLV-1-associated myelopathy (HAM/TSP). The CDR3 runs from the conserved cysteine through the conserved F or W. A D gene is named only where the DNA matches it firmly. Clone size is shown for a subset of rows, as once, few, many or a class of expanded clone.

V	J	D	size	DNA	CDR3
TRBV27	TRBJ2-1	TRBD2	many	TGTGCCAGCAGTCTGGCAGGGACTAGCGGGGTTCACAATGAGCAGTTCTTC	CASSLAGTSGVHNEQFF
TRBV10-3	TRBJ1-2	.	few	TGTGCCATCAGAGATATAGGGGGCTACACCTTC	CAIRDIGGYTF
TRBV7-9	TRBJ2-5	.	.	TGTGCCAGCAGCATAAGAGGTAACAGGGGAGGAGAGACCCAGTACTTC	CASSIRGNRGGETQYF
TRBV25-1	TRBJ2-1	TRBD1	once	TGTGCCAGCAGTGCCTCACCCGGGACAGACTACAATGAGCAGTTCTTC	CASSASPGTDYNEQFF
TRBV3-1	TRBJ2-7	.	.	TGTGCCAGCAGCCCCACGGGGCGCTTTGAGGGCGAGCAGTACTTC	CASSPTGRFEGEQYF
TRBV18	TRBJ1-1	TRBD1	many	TGTGCCAGCTCACCACCGATTACGGCAGGGGGGCTGCAGGAAGCTTTCTTT	CASSPPITAGGLQEAFF
TRBV9	TRBJ2-3	TRBD1	many	TGTGCCAGCAGCAAGGGACAGGGATCCCGTGTGGATACGCAGTATTTT	CASSKGQGSRVDTQYF
TRBV9	TRBJ1-1	TRBD1	many	TGTGCCAGCAGCACCCTGGACAGGGGAAGCACTGAAGCTTTCTTT	CASSTLDRGSTEAFF
TRBV7-2	TRBJ1-1	.	many	TGTGCCAGCAGCCAACGCCCCTGGGAGCGGGACACTGAAGCTTTCTTT	CASSQRPWERDTEAFF
TRBV7-3	TRBJ2-2	.	many	TGTGCCAGCAGGCGCGCCGGGGGTGGCGCCGGGGAGCTGTTTTTT	CASRRAGGGAGELFF
TRBV20-1	TRBJ2-3	.	many	TGCAGTGCTAGCTTCGCGGGCACAGATACGCAGTATTTT	CSASFAGTDTQYF
TRBV20-1	TRBJ1-4	TRBD1	.	TGCAGTGCTCCGGCGGGGACAGGGGTGGAAAAACTGTTTTTT	CSAPAGTGVEKLFF
TRBV18	TRBJ2-7	TRBD1	many	TGTGCCAGCTCGCCTGGGACAGGTGCTTCCTACTACGAGCAGTACTTC	CASSPGTGASYYEQYF
TRBV25-1	TRBJ2-7	TRBD1	many	TGTGCCAGCGCGAGACAGGGCAACGACGAGCAGTACTTC	CASARQGNDEQYF
TRBV11-3	TRBJ2-1	TRBD2	many	TGTGCCAGCAGCTCGGGACTAGCGGGGGGTCGCGACAATGAGCAGTTCTTC	CASSSGLAGGRDNEQFF
TRBV7-2	TRBJ2-5	TRBD1	many	TGTGCCAGCAGCTTAGTGTCCGGACAGGGTCGGGAGACCCAGTACTTC	CASSLVSGQGRETQYF
TRBV5-1	TRBJ2-3	.	.	TGCGCCATCTCGGGGGGCGAGGGCGCAGATACTCAGTATTTT	CAISGGEGADTQYF
TRBV10-2	TRBJ1-5	TRBD1	.	TGCGCCAGCAGCACAGGGGTGAGCAATCAGCCCCAGCATTTT	CASSTGVSNQPQHF
TRBV5-5	TRBJ1-3	.	many	TGTGCCAGCAGCTCAGATATAGCCTCTGGAAACACCATATATTTT	CASSSDIASGNTIYF
TRBV2	TRBJ1-5	.	many	TGTGCCAGCAGTGAACGCCAGGGGATCAGTCAGCCCCAGCATTTT	CASSERQGISQPQHF
TRBV20-1	TRBJ1-2	.	many	TGCAGTGCTAGTATCGGGGCGTTCGGCTACACCTTC	CSASIGAFGYTF
TRBV5-1	TRBJ2-1	TRBD2	many	TGCGCCAGCAGCTCGGGACTAGCGTTCAATGAGCAGTTCTTC	CASSSGLAFNEQFF
TRBV4-2	TRBJ2-7	TRBD2	few	TGTGCCAGCAGCCGTTTGCCGGGACTACAATACGAGCAGTACTTC	CASSRLPGLQYEQYF
TRBV5-1	TRBJ1-1	.	many	TGCGCCAGCAGCTTCGCTGGTGGAAACACTGAAGCTTTCTTT	CASSFAGGNTEAFF
TRBV12-3/TRBV12-4	TRBJ1-5	.	.	TGTGCCAGCAGTTTCTTCCGGGGGAGAGGGCAGCCCCAGCATTTT	CASSFFRGRGQPQHF
TRBV11-3	TRBJ2-2	.	many	TGTGCCAGCAGCATCAGGGATCCCGGGGAGCTGTTTTTT	CASSIRDPGELFF
TRBV6-1	TRBJ1-1	TRBD1	many	TGTGCCAGCAGTGAACGGGACAGGAACACTGAAGCTTTCTTT	CASSERDRNTEAFF
TRBV5-4	TRBJ2-3	.	few	TGTGCCAGCAGCTTCGTGAGCACAGATACGCAGTATTTT	CASSFVSTDTQYF
TRBV7-6	TRBJ1-1	TRBD1	many	TGTGCCAGCAGCTTAGTTCCCTGGACAGGGATGAACACTGAAGCTTTCTTT	CASSLVPWTGMNTEAFF
TRBV29-1	TRBJ2-7	.	many	TGCAGCGTTGCGGTGCGTTCGTACGAGCAGTACTTC	CSVAVRSYEQYF
TRBV5-1	TRBJ1-6	.	many	TGCGCCAGCAGCTTGGCTCCGTGGACCTCACCCCTCCACTTT	CASSLAPWTSPLHF
TRBV6-6	TRBJ1-2	.	many	TGTGCCAGCAGGGACTCAGACAGGAACTATGGCTACACCTTC	CASRDSDRNYGYTF
TRBV7-9	TRBJ1-1	TRBD1	many	TGTGCCAGCAGCCTGGACAGGTATGGTGCTTTCTTT	CASSLDRYGAFF
TRBV5-1	TRBJ2-6	.	many	TGCGCCAGCAGCTTGTACTCTGGGGCCAACGTCCTGACTTTC	CASSLYSGANVLTF
TRBV10-2	TRBJ1-6	.	.	TGCGCCAGCAGCGAGACAAGGGGAGGCAATTCACCCCTCCACTTT	CASSETRGGNSPLHF
TRBV20-1	TRBJ2-7	.	many	TGCAGTGCTCGCCCTAGCGCAACCTACGAGCAGTACTTC	CSARPSATYEQYF
TRBV6-2/TRBV6-3	TRBJ2-1	TRBD2	many	TGTGCCAGCAGCCGCCTTCGTAGCGGGGGGGAGTTCTTC	CASSRLRSGGEFF
TRBV18	TRBJ1-1	.	many	TGTGCCAGCTCACCGAACACTGAAGCTTTCTTT	CASSPNTEAFF
TRBV18	TRBJ1-2	TRBD1	few	TGTGCCAGCTCACCTCTTCAGGGGGCGCGCTATGGCTACACCTTC	CASSPLQGARYGYTF
TRBV6-1	TRBJ1-6	.	many	TGTGCCAGCAGTGAATGGGTGGGACCGAGTTCACCCCTCCACTTT	CASSEWVGPSSPLHF
TRBV5-1	TRBJ1-4	.	.	TGCGCCAGCAGAATCGGGCTATCTAATGAAAAACTGTTTTTT	CASRIGLSNEKLFF
TRBV4-2	TRBJ2-3	.	many	TGTGCCAGCAGCGAAAAGGTCGGACCAAGCACAGATACGCAGTATTTT	CASSEKVGPSTDTQYF
TRBV20-1	TRBJ2-3	TRBD2	many	TGCAGTGCTCCTCAGCGGGGGCCAACAGATACGCAGTATTTT	CSAPQRGPTDTQYF
TRBV12-3/TRBV12-4	TRBJ1-2	TRBD1	many	TGTGCCAGCACAAGGGACAGGGTCAATGGCTACACCTTC	CASTRDRVNGYTF
TRBV30	TRBJ1-1	.	few	TGTGCCTGGAGTGATTTAAGGGGGGAAGCTTTCTTT	CAWSDLRGEAFF
TRBV10-3	TRBJ1-4	TRBD1	many	TGTGCCATCAGACCCGACTTACAGGGGGGTGGTGAAAAACTGTTTTTT	CAIRPDLQGGGEKLFF
TRBV7-2	TRBJ1-4	.	few	TGTGCCAGCAGCCAAAACAGGGCAACTAATGAAAAACTGTTTTTT	CASSQNRATNEKLFF
TRBV7-6	TRBJ2-2	TRBD1	many	TGTGCCAGCAGCACCGGGACAGGGGAGGGCGGGGAGCTGTTTTTT	CASSTGTGEGGELFF